Shown below are 26 T cell receptor beta chains from a single sample sequenced in a study of CD8 T cells in Susac syndrome. RNA amounts of about 0.5 to 1 ug underwent reverse transcription with random hexamers. TCRdb re-analysed the immunoSEQ multiplex PCR reads in MiXCR, keeping a single row per CDR3 protein. The data show about 84,000 distinct CDR3 sequences, 90% to 95% seen once. What was sequenced was CD8+ T cells from PBMCs. The receptors were sampled from a human donor in good health.

The chain combines TRBV9 with TRBJ1-1; a weak D match, TRBD1 (5 bases). V shed 3 bases and J shed 3 bases, with 12 bases lying between them. This CDR3 comprises 14 residues. Germline V CDR1 and CDR2: SGDLS, YYNGEE. The CDR3 here is CASSAGAPDTEAFF. Written as DNA, the CDR3 is TGTGCCAGCAGCGCCGGGGCGCCGGACACTGAAGCTTTCTTT.

This rearrangement joins TRBV5-1 to TRBJ1-4, with D unclear. Trimming pared 4 bases from V and 6 bases from J, leaving 10 bases between. This CDR3 has 13 residues. In germline, CDR1 is SGHRS, CDR2 YFSETQ. CDR3 bases: TGCGCCAGCAGCGCAGGAGAAGATGAAAAACTGTTTTTT. Amino acid sequence: CASSAGEDEKLFF. The whole variable domain, remainder taken from reference TRBV5-1 and TRBJ1-4, is KAGVTQTPRYLIKTRGQQVTLSCSPISGHRSVSWYQQTPGQGLQFLFEYFSETQRNKGNFPGRFSGRQFSNSRSEMNVSTLELGDSALYLCASSAGEDEKLFFGSGTQLSVL.

The chain employs TRBV19 and TRBJ2-7; 7 bases fit TRBD2. The CDR3 runs 16 residues. With V trimmed by 4 bases and J by 4 bases, 13 bases remained unmatched. Germline V lookup: CDR1 LNHDA, CDR2 SQIVND (reference sequence). The CDR3 spells CASSTEEGTKGYEQYF. The CDR3 DNA reads as TGTGCCAGTAGTACCGAGGAAGGGACTAAAGGGTACGAGCAGTACTTC. Full variable domain (outside the CDR3, taken from reference TRBV19 and TRBJ2-7): DGGITQSPKYLFRKEGQNVTLSCEQNLNHDAMYWYRQDPGQGLRLIYYSQIVNDFQKGDIAEGYSVSREKKESFPLTVTSAQKNPTAFYLCASSTEEGTKGYEQYFGPGTRLTVT.

The count of this clonotype is one. The V gene is TRBV7-9, the J gene TRBJ1-1; 9 bases are shared with TRBD1. The V and J ends lost 5 bases and 4 bases, in that order; junction bases with no gene match: 2. The CDR3 runs 13 residues. Germline assignment: CDR1 SEHNR and CDR2 FQNEAQ (reference sequence). The CDR3 sequence: CASSATGGTEAFF. The CDR3 DNA follows: TGTGCCAGCAGCGCGACAGGGGGCACTGAAGCTTTCTTT.

This clonotype was picked up one time. This chain joins TRBV5-6 and TRBJ1-5; 9 positions agree with TRBD1. Germline V gene data show CDR1 as SGHDT and CDR2 as YYEEEE. J was trimmed by 3 bases and V by 2 bases; bases with no gene match: 3. This CDR3 has 15 amino acids. The CDR3 region has the DNA TGTGCCAGCAGCTTCGGGACAGGGAACAATCAGCCCCAGCATTTT. Protein sequence: CASSFGTGNNQPQHF.

The rearrangement uses TRBV29-1 and TRBJ1-2, with a possible D match to TRBD1 (5 bases). The CDR3 has 13 residues. Deletions cut 4 bases from V and 7 bases from J, with 16 bases between. Germline assignment: CDR1 SQVTM and CDR2 ANQGSEA. CDR3 amino acids: CSVVSQGGGGYTF. The CDR3 nucleotides are TGCAGCGTTGTATCCCAGGGTGGAGGTGGCTACACCTTC.

Concerning this clonotype: The junction departs from germline at one end; a sequencing error may be responsible. V gene TRBV29-1 combines with J gene TRBJ2-2, with 8 bases fitting TRBD2. The CDR3 contains 13 residues. Germline CDR1 is SQVTM and CDR2 is ANQGSEA. For the CDR3, the DNA is TGCAGCGTTACCCTAGCGGGCACCGGGAAGCTGTTTTTT. It yields the protein CSVTLAGTGKLFF.

For the CDR3, the DNA is TGTGCCAGCAGCGTAGAAGCGGGGGGCGTAGGGTCCTACAATGAGCAGTTCTTC. Residues: CASSVEAGGVGSYNEQFF. The V and J genes are TRBV9 and TRBJ2-1; TRBD2 matches at 9 bases. Germline-derived CDR1 and CDR2 are SGDLS and YYNGEE. The CDR3 consists of 18 residues. Trimming at V came to 0 bases and at J to 1 base, leaving 8 bases not matched to a gene.

The rearrangement uses TRBV6-2 or TRBV6-3 and TRBJ1-3, with unresolved D. The CDR3 runs 16 residues. V shed 8 bases and J shed 3 bases, with 20 bases lying between them. Per germline, CDR1 MNHEY and CDR2 SVGEGT. The CDR3 region is CASPSRLMRRGNTIYF. The CDR3 DNA reads as TGTGCCAGCCCCAGCCGGCTAATGCGGCGTGGAAACACCATATATTTT.

This chain connects TRBV9 to TRBJ2-5; TRBD1 agrees at 7 bases. The CDR3 length is 14 residues. The V segment lost 3 bases and the J segment 1 base; nucleotides outside the gene matches: 3. In germline, CDR1 is SGDLS, CDR2 YYNGEE. CDR3 sequence (DNA): TGTGCCAGCAGCGCGGACAGGTCCCAAGAGACCCAGTACTTC. Translated: CASSADRSQETQYF. Together with reference TRBV9 and TRBJ2-5, the CDR3 gives the full variable domain: DSGVTQTPKHLITATGQRVTLRCSPRSGDLSVYWYQQSLDQGLQFLIQYYNGEERAKGNILERFSAQQFPDLHSELNLSSLELGDSALYFCASSADRSQETQYFGPGTRLLVL.

This clonotype was observed a single time. This chain uses TRBV7-9 with TRBJ2-2; TRBD1 is a possible D gene (8 bases). The length of the CDR3 is 17 residues. V was shortened by 7 bases and J by 1 base, with 19 bases between the two germline ends. CDR1 and CDR2 (germline): SEHNR, FQNEAQ (reference sequence). CDR3 DNA: TGTGCCAGCACTAGCGGAACAGGGGGAAGGAACACCGGGGAGCTGTTTTTT. As protein: CASTSGTGGRNTGELFF.

This chain connects TRBV11-2 to TRBJ2-2; 7 bases line up with TRBD1. V shed 5 bases, J shed 4 bases, and the junction held 7 bases outside the gene matches. Germline values: CDR1 SGHAT, CDR2 FQNNGV. CDR3 length: 15 amino acids. CDR3 coding DNA: TGTGCCAGCAGCCCAGGGACAGAAGTCACCGGGGAGCTGTTTTTT. It is translated as CASSPGTEVTGELFF. Complete variable domain (other parts from reference TRBV11-2 and TRBJ2-2): EAGVAQSPRYKIIEKRQSVAFWCNPISGHATLYWYQQILGQGPKLLIQFQNNGVVDDSQLPKDRFSAERLKGVDSTLKIQPAKLEDSAVYLCASSPGTEVTGELFFGEGSRLTVL.

The chain employs TRBV6-1 and TRBJ1-1; D gene unclear. V was pared by 5 bases and J by 10 bases, with 11 bases between. There are 11 residues in the CDR3. In germline, CDR1 is MNHNS, CDR2 SASEGT. CDR3 nucleotides: TGTGCCAGCAGTTTCCTTCCGGGAGCTTTCTTT. This gives the protein CASSFLPGAFF.

In this sample, this clonotype turned up once. The J gene is TRBJ1-5, the V gene TRBV5-8; the D gene is possibly TRBD1 (6 bases). V lost 3 bases, J lost 0 bases, and 10 bases lay in between. The CDR3 covers 15 residues. The V gene's germline CDR1 is SGHTS and CDR2 YDEGEE. CDR3 in DNA: TGTGCCAGCAGCTACCAGGGGTATAGCAATCAGCCCCAGCATTTT. Its translation is CASSYQGYSNQPQHF.

This clonotype was seen a handful of times. The rearrangement links TRBV19 to TRBJ2-3; no reliable D call. This CDR3 has 13 amino acids. With 3 bases removed from V and 5 bases from J, the gap between germline ends came to 9 bases. From germline, CDR1 is LNHDA and CDR2 SQIVND (reference sequence). Written as DNA, the CDR3 is TGTGCCAGTAGTATGGATGGGGAAGATACGCAGTATTTT. Translating it yields CASSMDGEDTQYF.

The J gene is TRBJ2-7, the V gene TRBV2, with D maybe TRBD2 (5 bases). V was clipped by 8 bases and J by 1 base, with 12 bases between them. The CDR3 spans 13 residues. Germline V gene lookup returns CDR1 SNHLY and CDR2 FYNNEI. In DNA, the CDR3 is TGTGCCAGCGAGGGTGGGGATTCCTACGAGCAGTACTTC. Translation: CASEGGDSYEQYF.

The V gene is TRBV12-3 or TRBV12-4, the J gene TRBJ2-5; TRBD2 aligns across 11 bases. After removal of 3 bases from V and 4 bases from J, the junction contained 4 bases not matched to a gene. This CDR3 has 15 residues. The CDR3 DNA is TGTGCCAGCAGTTTGGGTCTAGCGGGGGGAGAGACCCAGTACTTC. Translation gives CASSLGLAGGETQYF.

The CDR3 sequence: CASSFSWTSFSDTQYF. CDR3 in DNA: TGTGCCAGCAGCTTTAGCTGGACTAGCTTCTCAGATACGCAGTATTTT. The chain links TRBV7-9 to TRBJ2-3; 8 nucleotides align to TRBD2. Trimming at V came to 3 bases and at J to 4 bases, leaving 9 bases not matched to a gene. Germline V gene data show CDR1 as SEHNR and CDR2 as FQNEAQ (reference sequence). The CDR3 has 16 amino acids.

The chain joins TRBV20-1 to TRBJ2-5, with a possible D match to TRBD1 (5 bases). Germline CDR1 reads DFQATT; CDR2 reads SNEGSKA (reference sequence). The CDR3 spans 14 residues. The V gene lost 0 bases and the J gene lost 4 bases, with 12 bases spanning the gap. CDR3: CSARDLGEGETQYF. CDR3 sequence (DNA): TGCAGTGCTAGAGATTTAGGGGAAGGAGAGACCCAGTACTTC.

This rearrangement joins TRBV27 to TRBJ1-1; TRBD1 aligns across 9 bases. Germline V gene data show CDR1 as MNHEY and CDR2 as SMNVEV (reference sequence). V lost 10 bases to trimming and J lost 5 bases; unmatched junction nucleotides: 17. CDR3 length: 16 residues. CDR3 residues: CATILWDRAEPTEAFF. CDR3 in DNA: TGTGCCACCATACTGTGGGACAGGGCGGAACCAACTGAAGCTTTCTTT.

The chain employs TRBV29-1 and TRBJ2-2; D is perhaps TRBD1 (5 bases). CDR1 and CDR2 from the germline V gene are SQVTM and ANQGSEA. Trimming left V 6 bases short and J 5 bases short, with 19 bases between. The CDR3 is 15 residues long. The CDR3 bases are TGCAGCGTCGAACGCCGAGCAGGGCTTACCGGGGAGCTGTTTTTT. This encodes CSVERRAGLTGELFF.

The chain uses TRBV10-3 and TRBJ1-2; TRBD1 matches 8 bases. Germline-derived CDR1 and CDR2 are ENHRY and SYGVKD. The CDR3 loop spans 14 amino acids. The ends lost 3 bases at V and 7 bases at J; junction bases unmatched: 7. CDR3 amino acids: CAISDDRGWGGYTF. The CDR3 coding sequence is TGTGCCATCAGTGATGACAGGGGTTGGGGTGGCTACACCTTC.

This chain connects TRBV12-3 or TRBV12-4 to TRBJ2-1, with unresolved D. This CDR3 has 14 amino acids. Trimming pared 4 bases from V and 0 bases from J, leaving 7 bases between. The CDR3 DNA sequence: TGTGCCAGCAGTTCAGTTAGCTCCTACAATGAGCAGTTCTTC. Its protein product is CASSSVSSYNEQFF.

This chain joins TRBV20-1 and TRBJ2-1; 7 bases fit TRBD2. CDR3 length equals 14 residues. Germline CDR1 and CDR2: DFQATT and SNEGSKA (reference sequence). The V gene end was trimmed by 6 bases and the J gene end by 1 base; junction bases not matched to a gene: 6. In nucleotides, the CDR3 is TGCAGTGCCCCTGAAGCGGGGTCCTACAATGAGCAGTTCTTC. Amino acids: CSAPEAGSYNEQFF.

The chain employs TRBV15 and TRBJ2-4; 8 bases are a match to TRBD1. V trimming: 8 bases; J trimming: 3 bases; junction bases outside the gene matches: 9. The CDR3 covers 15 residues. Germline V gene data show CDR1 as LNHNV and CDR2 as YYDKDF (reference sequence). The DNA for the CDR3 is TGTGCCACCCTCGGCCGGACAGGGCTCAAAAACATTCAGTACTTC. Its protein product is CATLGRTGLKNIQYF.

The rearrangement uses TRBV13 and TRBJ2-5; 9 positions agree with TRBD1. This CDR3 has 15 residues. Trimming took 1 base from V and 1 from J; bases not matched to a gene: 1. Germline V gene data show CDR1 as PRHDT and CDR2 as FYEKMQ (reference sequence). CDR3 in amino acids: CASSLAGQGQETQYF. The CDR3, as DNA: TGTGCCAGCAGCTTAGCGGGACAGGGCCAAGAGACCCAGTACTTC.